A single TCR beta chain is shown here with its context. Its binding antigen is unknown. Qualities for individual bases were not recorded, and no much larger clone is one base off. At one collaborating source in Seattle, patients were enrolled during active infection and were followed longitudinally through the course of disease. Collaborating institutions collected whole blood in K2EDTA tubes following their own protocols. Collaborator samples were shipped for TCRbeta analysis as frozen whole blood, isolated PBMCs, or DNA extracted from either sample type. These data originate in a study of blood T cell repertoires in COVID-19 (TCRdb year 2020). Regarding the research as a whole: Samples from collaborators originated in the United States, Italy and Spain and spanned both the acute and convalescent phases of COVID-19. The material from the prospective study consisted of cDNA or gDNA derived from T cells, B-cell-depleted T cells, or PBMCs. Subjects who had been exposed to COVID-19, were actively infected with it, or had recovered from it provided the deeply sampled blood TCRbeta repertoires that made up the dataset. The repertoires were made available in a free public database intended to serve as a resource for research on the immune response to SARS-CoV-2. The samples were drawn from the first 160 participants of the ongoing ImmuneRACE study and from 1,200 or so subjects provided by 6 global collaborators. Nearly every sample came with metadata listing a de-identified subject ID, COVID-19 status, age in years and sex. Where HLA class I and class II types were available, the types were taken from metadata supplied by the sample provider, not from assay-based typing.

V loses 5 bases, J loses 1 base, and the germline ends lie 12 bases apart. The cysteine opens and the phenylalanine closes a CDR3 of 15 amino acids. Solely the CDR3 DNA is kept, with 45 bases framed from the first base. CDR1 is given as LNHDA and CDR2 as SQIVND, both from the germline V gene (reference sequence). The immunoSEQ Assay, a bias-controlled multiplex PCR, was used to amplify TCRbeta CDR3 regions from genomic DNA. The authors' pipeline ran thus. The number of nucleated cells in each sample was estimated by amplification of reference gene primers within the assay. To quantify the absolute abundance of each unique TCRbeta CDR3 rearrangement, sequence reads were collapsed and filtered. For each sample, productive Simpson clonality was calculated by taking the square root of Simpson's diversity index across productive rearrangements. TCRdb re-hosts the immuneACCESS table, in-frame sequences only. Its copies lack some clones; in the studies checked, an unresolved V gene accounts for under half of them, and the cause for the rest is not known. V and J calls and clone size are those listed in that table; D and trimming were worked out from the DNA. Recorded for this sample are around 360,000 clones; around 87% of them occurred a single time. The top ten clones comprise 10% of the sample.

General findings and caveats noted by the study authors: Clinical and demographic metadata were provided uncurated, with the amount varying by source and participant.

This clonotype was obtained from a woman in her twenties or thirties with COVID-19, enrolled during active disease. The chain uses TRBV19 and TRBJ1-3; the D gene cannot be resolved reliably. The material sequenced was peripheral blood. The DNA is TGTGCCAGTAGTTCATCGAGGGAGTCTGGAAACACCATATATTTT. Its translation reads: CASSSSRESGNTIYF.